The 21 T cell receptor beta chains below come from one sample, sequenced in a study of blood T cell repertoires in COVID-19. Method: immunoSEQ multiplex PCR; TCRdb's copy keeps in-frame clones and lacks some. The profile shows a few hundred thousand clones, around nine tenths of them singletons. The specimen sequenced was PBMCs or T cells enriched from blood (not recorded which). These receptors came from a woman under 30 who had been exposed to COVID-19.

The chain employs TRBV28 and TRBJ2-3; D possibly corresponds to TRBD2 (6 bases). This CDR3 has 15 residues. Looked up from germline, CDR1 is MDHEN and CDR2 is SYDVKM. V dropped 4 bases and J dropped 4 bases, with 15 bases sitting between them. The CDR3 bases are TGTGCCAGCAGTTCTCCCGGAGGGAATGCAGATACGCAGTATTTT. It codes for CASSSPGGNADTQYF.

This sequence joins TRBV6-5 and TRBJ2-7, with 8 bases that match TRBD1. Germline V gene sequence: CDR1 MNHEY, CDR2 SVGAGI. The J segment lost 5 bases and the V segment lost 7 bases, leaving 10 bases of the junction unmatched. The CDR3 sequence is 14 residues long. CDR3 coding DNA: TGTGCCAGCACCACAGGGGGTTACAGGAACGAGCAGTACTTC. Translated: CASTTGGYRNEQYF.

The gene calls are TRBV6-4 and TRBJ2-3; 8 nucleotides agree with TRBD1. The length of the CDR3 is 17 residues. The trim removed 2 bases at V and 3 bases at J, leaving 10 bases unmatched. Germline loops: CDR1 MRHNA, CDR2 SNTAGT. The CDR3 nucleotides are TGTGCCAGCAGTGACGACGGGGCAGGGGGCGGTACAGATACGCAGTATTTT. Its protein is CASSDDGAGGGTDTQYF.

This clone was picked up a small number of times. J is TRBJ1-4 and V is TRBV25-1; tentatively, D is TRBD1 (5 bases). This CDR3 contains 12 residues. V was pared by 3 bases and J by 11 bases, with 10 bases between. CDR1 is MGHDK, CDR2 SYGVNS, per germline. The CDR3 sequence: CASSDRVSKLFF. The CDR3 nucleotides read TGTGCCAGCAGTGACAGGGTGAGCAAACTGTTTTTT. Supplemented by reference TRBV25-1 and TRBJ1-4, the full variable domain reads EADIYQTPRYLVIGTGKKITLECSQTMGHDKMYWYQQDPGMELHLIHYSYGVNSTEKGDLSSESTVSRIRTEHFPLTLESARPSHTSQYLCASSDRVSKLFFGSGTQLSVL.

On this clone itself: At one end, the junction sequence differs from germline, possibly due to a read error. This chain links TRBV4-1 with TRBJ2-1; tentatively, D is TRBD2 (5 bases). CDR1 is MGHRA, CDR2 YSYEKL, per germline. This CDR3 has 14 amino acids. The CDR3 DNA is TGCCCCAGCAGCCCGCCGGGGTCCCCCAATGAGCAGTTCTTC. Its translation: CPSSPPGSPNEQFF.

In DNA form, the CDR3 reads TGTGCCAGCAGACTGAACGGAGGGCGCGAGCAGTACTTC. Residues: CASRLNGGREQYF. The genes are TRBV6-5 and TRBJ2-7, with D possibly matching TRBD2 (6 bases). The germline V gene has CDR1 MNHEY and CDR2 SVGAGI. Between the trimmed V and J ends, which lost 6 bases and 6 bases, there was a span of 15 bases. This CDR3 has 13 amino acids.

This chain links TRBV7-9 with TRBJ2-3; 7 bases line up with TRBD1. With V trimmed by 7 bases and J by 4 bases, 8 bases remained unmatched. CDR3 size: 14 residues. CDR1 is SEHNR, CDR2 FQNEAQ, per germline (reference sequence). Written as DNA, the CDR3 is TGTGCCAGCACCCGATACCAGGGGGCAGATACGCAGTATTTT. Translation: CASTRYQGADTQYF.

The DNA for the CDR3 is TGTGCCAGCAGCCCCCGAGGACAGGGGGTCTATGGCTACACCTTC. Translated, it gives CASSPRGQGVYGYTF. This sequence joins TRBV7-8 and TRBJ1-2, with 10 bases aligning to TRBD1. V shed 5 bases and J 4 bases; nucleotides not matched to a gene: 7. In germline, CDR1 is SGHVS, CDR2 FQNEAQ. The CDR3 sequence is 15 residues long.

This clone was recorded only once. The V gene is TRBV5-1, the J gene TRBJ2-1; possibly TRBD2 for D (5 bases). Germline CDR1 is SGHRS and CDR2 is YFSETQ. This CDR3 comprises 15 residues. V lost 1 base and J lost 0, with 8 bases in between. DNA of the CDR3: TGCGCCAGCAGCTTGCCGGGAAGCTCCTACAATGAGCAGTTCTTC. Its protein product is CASSLPGSSYNEQFF.

The chain joins TRBV7-9 to TRBJ1-1, with 7 nucleotides matching TRBD1. The CDR3 runs to 19 residues. Germline CDR1 reads SEHNR; CDR2 reads FQNEAQ (reference sequence). The J segment lost 0 bases and the V segment lost 3 bases, leaving 16 bases of the junction unmatched. In nucleotides, the CDR3 is TGTGCCAGCAGCTTTCGCCTTGACAGGGTCCTGGGTATGAACACTGAAGCTTTCTTT. It encodes CASSFRLDRVLGMNTEAFF.

The chain is built from TRBV2 and TRBJ2-1; 7 bases match TRBD2. Trimming cost V 5 bases and J 8 bases; bases outside gene matches: 12. The CDR3 spans 15 residues. Germline CDR1 reads SNHLY; CDR2 reads FYNNEI. The CDR3: CASSLTSAYPDEQFF. In DNA form, the CDR3 reads TGTGCCAGCAGTCTTACTAGCGCCTATCCAGATGAGCAGTTCTTC.

The rearrangement links TRBV3-1 (or the pseudogene TRBV3-2) to TRBJ1-2; the D is unclear. V was clipped by 1 base and J by 7 bases, with 4 bases between them. Germline V gene data show CDR1 as LGHDT and CDR2 as YNNKEL (reference sequence). CDR3 size: 11 residues. CDR3 loop: CASSQGGGYTF. The CDR3 DNA is TGTGCCAGCAGCCAAGGAGGTGGCTACACCTTC.

Only one count was recorded for this clone. The CDR3 sequence: CASSPLGLTGGYGYTF. In DNA form, the CDR3 reads TGTGCCAGCTCACCACTGGGATTGACAGGGGGTTATGGCTACACCTTC. The rearrangement links TRBV18 to TRBJ1-2, with 9 positions matching TRBD1. Germline values: CDR1 KGHSH, CDR2 LQKENI. The length of the CDR3 is 16 residues. The V and J ends lost 1 base and 5 bases, in that order; junction bases with no gene match: 8. The variable domain in full, completed from reference TRBV18 and TRBJ1-2, reads NAGVMQNPRHLVRRRGQEARLRCSPMKGHSHVYWYRQLPEEGLKFMVYLQKENIIDESGMPKERFSAEFPKEGPSILRIQQVVRGDSAAYFCASSPLGLTGGYGYTFGSGTRLTVV.

The chain combines TRBV4-1 with TRBJ1-6; TRBD1 matches at 8 bases. The germline gives CDR1 MGHRA, CDR2 YSYEKL. Trimming at V came to 2 bases and at J to 9 bases, leaving 15 bases not matched to a gene. The CDR3 is made up of 18 amino acids. CDR3 DNA: TGCGCCAGCAGCCAATGGACAGGGCCCTCTCTTTTCGGTTCACCCCTCCACTTT. As protein: CASSQWTGPSLFGSPLHF.

V gene TRBV11-2 combines with J gene TRBJ2-5; 8 bases match TRBD1. V lost 5 bases and J lost 2; bases outside the gene matches: 7. From germline, CDR1 is SGHAT and CDR2 FQNNGV. There are 15 residues in the CDR3. This CDR3 is CASSPRDRRQETQYF. The DNA of the CDR3 is TGTGCCAGCAGCCCCCGGGACAGGAGACAAGAGACCCAGTACTTC.

The gene calls are TRBV6-5 and TRBJ2-1; D may be TRBD1 (6 bases). The V gene's germline CDR1 is MNHEY and CDR2 SVGAGI. CDR3 length: 15 amino acids. V was shortened by 0 bases and J by 2 bases, with 8 bases between the two germline ends. CDR3 in DNA: TGTGCCAGCAGTTACTCGCCAGGGGCCTACAATGAGCAGTTCTTC. Translation gives CASSYSPGAYNEQFF.

V is TRBV4-1 and J is TRBJ1-2; D is undetermined. Trimming left V 1 base short and J 4 bases short, with 10 bases between. The CDR3 spans 14 residues. CDR1 is MGHRA, CDR2 YSYEKL, per germline. This chain's CDR3 is CASSQGTAGYGYTF. CDR3 coding DNA: TGCGCCAGCAGCCAAGGTACGGCAGGCTATGGCTACACCTTC.

This CDR3 reads CSVEQDIPTEAFF. The CDR3 DNA reads as TGCAGCGTTGAGCAGGACATACCCACTGAAGCTTTCTTT. The V gene is TRBV29-1, the J gene TRBJ1-1, with D possibly matching TRBD1 (5 bases). Germline V gene data show CDR1 as SQVTM and CDR2 as ANQGSEA. V was clipped by 3 bases and J by 4 bases, with 12 bases between them. CDR3 length: 13 residues.

The genes are TRBV24-1 and TRBJ1-1; 7 bases align to TRBD1. The CDR3 is 15 amino acids. The germline V gene has CDR1 KGHDR and CDR2 SFDVKD. V was clipped by 4 bases and J by 1 base; unmatched bases: 5. CDR3 in amino acids: CATSEAGTANTEAFF. In DNA, the CDR3 is TGTGCCACCAGTGAAGCCGGGACAGCGAACACTGAAGCTTTCTTT.

The chain recombines TRBV3-1 (or the pseudogene TRBV3-2) with TRBJ2-7; TRBD1 matches at 8 bases. CDR1 LGHDT and CDR2 YNNKEL come from the germline V gene (reference sequence). CDR3 length equals 14 residues. Trimming at V came to 1 base and at J to 7 bases, leaving 6 bases not matched to a gene. This CDR3 reads CASSQVPTGVEQYF. The CDR3 nucleotides read TGTGCCAGCAGCCAAGTGCCGACAGGGGTTGAGCAGTACTTC.

CDR3 sequence (DNA): TGTGCCAGCAGCCGGGGACTAGCGGGAGTGATGAACAATGAGCAGTTCTTC. Translation: CASSRGLAGVMNNEQFF. The V call is TRBV6-2 or TRBV6-3, the J call TRBJ2-1; TRBD2 aligns across 14 bases. There are 17 residues in the CDR3. Trimming at V came to 6 bases and at J to 5 bases, leaving 9 bases not matched to a gene. CDR1 is MNHEY, CDR2 SVGEGT, per germline.